Listed here are 3 T cell receptor beta chains from one sample, sequenced in a study of T cell repertoires in cytomegalovirus infection. TCRdb itself ran the reads through MiXCR, one entry per CDR3 protein. The top ten hold 8% of the sample, which has nearly 650,000 distinct CDR3 sequences, 20% to 30% seen once. The sample comprised CD8+ T cells from PBMCs. These receptors were obtained from a human donor in good health (CMV status not recorded). Some clones in this sample may be carry-over from other donors' samples.

The chain employs TRBV4-1 and TRBJ2-2, with 9 bases fitting TRBD2. Trimming at V came to 0 bases and at J to 4 bases, leaving 6 bases not matched to a gene. Germline V lookup: CDR1 MGHRA, CDR2 YSYEKL. CDR3 length: 17 residues. CDR3 residues: CASSQEGGGASTGELFF. CDR3 bases: TGCGCCAGCAGCCAAGAGGGCGGGGGGGCAAGCACCGGGGAGCTGTTTTTT.

CDR3 in DNA: TGCAGTGCTAACCCTCGGGACAGGGGTGTTAATGAGCAGTTCTTC. Residues: CSANPRDRGVNEQFF. J is TRBJ2-1 and V is TRBV20-1, with TRBD1 matching 10 bases. CDR1 DFQATT and CDR2 SNEGSKA come from the germline V gene (reference sequence). J gave up 7 bases and V 4 bases, and 10 bases lay outside the gene matches. The CDR3 totals 15 residues.

This clonotype occurred many times. The J gene is TRBJ2-1, the V gene TRBV12-3 or TRBV12-4; D unclear. The length of the CDR3 is 11 residues. V lost 7 bases, J lost 5 bases, and 6 bases lay in between. CDR3 nucleotides: TGTGCCAGCACCCTTGACAATGAGCAGTTCTTC. This gives the protein CASTLDNEQFF.